The 30 T cell receptor beta chains presented below share a single source sample, sequenced in a study of PD-1 blockade in classical Hodgkin lymphoma. Each and every patient relapsed after autologous stem cell transplantation, and patients got differing brentuximab vedotin exposure. Repertoires were generated with immunoSEQ multiplex PCR, while TCRdb's copy carries only in-frame clones and drops some. The sample has tens of thousands of clones; 90% are singletons. The sequencing used peripheral blood mononuclear cells (PBMCs), collected at baseline. Source of these receptors: a human donor with classical Hodgkin lymphoma.

This chain connects TRBV5-1 to TRBJ2-5, with D tentatively TRBD1 (8 bases). The germline V and J ends were trimmed by 2 bases and 9 bases, with 17 bases remaining between them. The CDR3 covers 14 residues. Per germline, CDR1 SGHRS and CDR2 YFSETQ. CDR3 nucleotide sequence: TGCGCCAGCAGCTTCTCGACAGGGGAGGGGGCCCAGTACTTC. Its protein is CASSFSTGEGAQYF.

This chain uses TRBV27 with TRBJ2-1; D call uncertain. The CDR3 has 15 amino acids. Looked up from germline, CDR1 is MNHEY and CDR2 is SMNVEV (reference sequence). The V end was cut by 5 bases, the J end by 0 bases, with 11 bases between. This CDR3 reads CASSTALRSYNEQFF. The DNA for the CDR3 is TGTGCCAGCAGTACCGCACTGCGCTCCTACAATGAGCAGTTCTTC.

The chain carries TRBV5-1 and TRBJ2-7; TRBD2 aligns across 9 bases. Germline V CDR1 and CDR2: SGHRS, YFSETQ. Trimming cost V 3 bases and J 3 bases; bases outside gene matches: 7. The CDR3 extends over 15 amino acids. The CDR3 DNA reads as TGCGCCAGCAGCTCTAGCGGGACTGGTAACTACGAGCAGTACTTC. Amino acid sequence: CASSSSGTGNYEQYF.

CDR3 region: CASKIGGVGYNEQFF. The CDR3 coding sequence is TGTGCCAGCAAAATAGGGGGAGTAGGGTACAATGAGCAGTTCTTC. The V gene is TRBV28, the J gene TRBJ2-1, with D tentatively TRBD1 (6 bases). Germline CDR1 reads MDHEN; CDR2 reads SYDVKM. This CDR3 is 15 amino acids long. The V and J ends lost 7 bases and 4 bases respectively, with 17 bases between them.

The chain recombines TRBV11-2 with TRBJ1-1; tentatively, D is TRBD1 (5 bases). The length of the CDR3 is 15 residues. The V gene's germline CDR1 is SGHAT and CDR2 FQNNGV. The germline V and J ends were trimmed by 1 base and 3 bases, with 12 bases remaining between them. The CDR3 DNA sequence: TGTGCCAGCAGCTTAGGGGCGATGGGGGACACTGAAGCTTTCTTT. It translates to CASSLGAMGDTEAFF.

The chain joins TRBV27 to TRBJ1-6, with D possibly being TRBD1 (5 bases). Per germline, CDR1 MNHEY and CDR2 SMNVEV (reference sequence). Between the trimmed V and J ends, which lost 4 bases and 1 base, there was a span of 11 bases. This CDR3 has 16 amino acids. The CDR3 reads CASSWAGRSYNSPLHF. CDR3 DNA sequence: TGTGCCAGCAGTTGGGCGGGGCGGTCCTATAATTCACCCCTCCACTTT.

This clone has only one observation. The chain recombines TRBV11-2 with TRBJ2-5, with TRBD2 matching over 7 bases. The length of the CDR3 is 17 residues. Germline-derived CDR1 and CDR2 are SGHAT and FQNNGV. V lost 3 bases and J lost 5; bases outside the gene matches: 15. CDR3 protein: CASSLRALGGESETQYF. The CDR3 nucleotides are TGTGCCAGCAGCTTGAGAGCGCTGGGAGGGGAGAGCGAGACCCAGTACTTC.

This rearrangement joins TRBV7-9 to TRBJ2-2; TRBD1 matches at 9 bases. The CDR3 has 18 residues. Germline V gene lookup returns CDR1 SEHNR and CDR2 FQNEAQ (reference sequence). The V gene end was trimmed by 5 bases and the J gene end by 1 base; junction bases not matched to a gene: 11. CDR3 residues: CASSPKQPGQGNTGELFF. The CDR3 coding sequence is TGTGCCAGCAGCCCAAAACAACCGGGACAGGGGAACACCGGGGAGCTGTTTTTT.

This clone was detected a few times. This chain links TRBV20-1 with TRBJ2-1; D is uncertain. CDR3 length: 11 residues. V lost 2 bases to trimming and J lost 7 bases, with 6 bases between them. CDR1 is DFQATT, CDR2 SNEGSKA, per germline (reference sequence). The CDR3 bases are TGCAGTGCTAGACCTACGAATGAGCAGTTCTTC. Translating it yields CSARPTNEQFF.

The chain combines TRBV25-1 with TRBJ2-1; 8 nucleotides agree with TRBD1. There are 17 residues in the CDR3. Germline assignment: CDR1 MGHDK and CDR2 SYGVNS. V was clipped by 4 bases and J by 0 bases; unmatched bases: 8. CDR3 nucleotide sequence: TGTGCCAGCAGTGCCGGCAGGGGGCCCCCCTCCTACAATGAGCAGTTCTTC. Translation gives CASSAGRGPPSYNEQFF.

The J gene is TRBJ2-1, the V gene TRBV11-2; 7 nucleotides align to TRBD1. V lost 5 bases to trimming and J lost 7 bases; unmatched junction nucleotides: 11. This CDR3 is built from 15 residues. Per the germline V gene, CDR1 is SGHAT and CDR2 is FQNNGV. CDR3 loop: CASSPRTGSWNEQFF. In DNA, the CDR3 is TGTGCCAGCAGCCCCCGGACAGGTTCTTGGAATGAGCAGTTCTTC.

The V and J genes are TRBV21-1 and TRBJ2-1; the table gives TRBD2 as D, unverified against the DNA. TRBV21-1 is a pseudogene segment. This CDR3 is 13 amino acids long. CDR3 region: CASSRGGFNEQFF. The DNA for the CDR3 is TGTGCCAGCAGCCGAGGAGGGTTCAATGAGCAGTTCTTC.

The CDR3 region has the DNA TGTGCCACCAGCAGAGTGGTCTTCAGCTCCTACGAGCAGTACTTC. Translated: CATSRVVFSSYEQYF. The chain joins TRBV15 to TRBJ2-7; D is uncertain. The germline gives CDR1 LNHNV, CDR2 YYDKDF (reference sequence). CDR3 length: 15 residues. The ends were cut back, 1 base at V and 0 bases at J, with 10 bases in the middle.

The chain has TRBV5-1 and TRBJ2-5; D is ambiguous. V lost 0 bases and J lost 5, with 5 bases in between. This CDR3 contains 12 residues. Germline loops: CDR1 SGHRS, CDR2 YFSETQ. This CDR3 is CASSLGQETQYF. For the CDR3, the DNA is TGCGCCAGCAGCTTGGGTCAGGAGACCCAGTACTTC.

The chain joins TRBV28 to TRBJ2-1, with D possibly TRBD2 on 5 matching bases. This CDR3 has 15 residues. Germline V gene lookup returns CDR1 MDHEN and CDR2 SYDVKM. V was shortened by 1 base and J by 4 bases, with 11 bases between the two germline ends. For the CDR3, the DNA is TGTGCCAGCAGTTTATCACGGGGTGCTTACAATGAGCAGTTCTTC. This sequence encodes CASSLSRGAYNEQFF.

The rearrangement links TRBV28 to TRBJ2-5; D is perhaps TRBD2 (5 bases). CDR3 length: 15 residues. Trimming took off 2 bases at V and 2 bases at J, with 12 bases between the two ends. Looked up from germline, CDR1 is MDHEN and CDR2 is SYDVKM. CDR3 protein: CASSLEGAEQETQYF. In DNA form, the CDR3 reads TGTGCCAGCAGTTTAGAAGGAGCGGAGCAAGAGACCCAGTACTTC.

The J gene is TRBJ2-1, the V gene TRBV2; 7 nucleotides align to TRBD2. The CDR3 totals 11 residues. CDR1 and CDR2 (germline): SNHLY, FYNNEI. J lost 15 bases, V lost 5 bases, and 7 bases had no gene match. The CDR3, as DNA: TGTGCCAGCAGTATCATGGGGGGGAGGTTCTTC. Protein product: CASSIMGGRFF.

This chain links TRBV7-6 with TRBJ1-1; D possibly corresponds to TRBD1 (5 bases). This CDR3 contains 17 residues. CDR1 is SGHVS, CDR2 FNYEAQ, per germline. With 4 bases removed from V and 0 bases from J, the gap between germline ends came to 18 bases. DNA for the CDR3: TGTGCCAGCAGCTATCGACCTGGAGGGGAGATGAACACTGAAGCTTTCTTT. It codes for CASSYRPGGEMNTEAFF.

This chain joins TRBV28 and TRBJ2-3; D might be TRBD1 or TRBD2, each matching 5 bases. CDR3 length: 12 residues. Trimming took off 6 bases at V and 11 bases at J, with 15 bases between the two ends. CDR1 is MDHEN and CDR2 is SYDVKM in the germline V gene. The CDR3 sequence is CASSLPGTRQYF. The CDR3 DNA reads as TGTGCCAGCAGCTTGCCCGGGACGAGGCAGTATTTT. Combining the CDR3 with reference TRBV28 and TRBJ2-3 gives the whole variable domain DVKVTQSSRYLVKRTGEKVFLECVQDMDHENMFWYRQDPGLGLRLIYFSYDVKMKEKGDIPEGYSVSREKKERFSLILESASTNQTSMYLCASSLPGTRQYFGPGTRLTVL.

This chain connects TRBV2 to TRBJ2-7, with 8 nucleotides matching TRBD1. V lost 3 bases to trimming and J lost 3 bases; unmatched junction nucleotides: 13. CDR1 SNHLY and CDR2 FYNNEI come from the germline V gene. CDR3 length: 17 residues. The CDR3 region is CASSDSGGAFFHYEQYF. CDR3 coding DNA: TGTGCCAGCAGTGACTCAGGGGGCGCTTTTTTTCACTACGAGCAGTACTTC.

In DNA, the CDR3 is TGTGCCAGCAGTTCAAGCGGAGGGCCCCAGTACGAGCAGTACTTC. Its translation: CASSSSGGPQYEQYF. The chain combines TRBV7-2 with TRBJ2-7; the D gene is possibly TRBD2 (6 bases). Per germline, CDR1 SGHTA and CDR2 FQGNSA. The CDR3 length is 15 residues. The ends were cut back, 6 bases at V and 4 bases at J, with 19 bases in the middle.

This chain joins TRBV11-2 and TRBJ2-1, with 8 bases that match TRBD2. Looked up from germline, CDR1 is SGHAT and CDR2 is FQNNGV. V lost 4 bases to trimming and J lost 3 bases; unmatched junction nucleotides: 8. The CDR3 runs to 16 residues. The CDR3 sequence is CASSSDLGTSYNEQFF. CDR3 in DNA: TGTGCCAGCAGCTCCGACCTCGGGACTAGCTACAATGAGCAGTTCTTC. The variable domain in full, with the rest retrieved from reference TRBV11-2 and TRBJ2-1, is EAGVAQSPRYKIIEKRQSVAFWCNPISGHATLYWYQQILGQGPKLLIQFQNNGVVDDSQLPKDRFSAERLKGVDSTLKIQPAKLEDSAVYLCASSSDLGTSYNEQFFGPGTRLTVL.

CDR3 in amino acids: CACDGTRGGTDTQYF. As DNA, the CDR3 is TGTGCCTGCGACGGGACTAGGGGTGGCACAGATACGCAGTATTTT. The rearrangement links TRBV6-1 to TRBJ2-3, with 8 bases identical to TRBD2. Germline V gene lookup returns CDR1 MNHNS and CDR2 SASEGT. The J segment lost 1 base and the V segment lost 11 bases, leaving 11 bases of the junction unmatched. The CDR3 loop spans 15 amino acids.

The V gene is TRBV12-2, the J gene TRBJ2-7; the DNA was not used to check the table's D call, TRBD1. TRBV12-2 is shown as a pseudogene. The CDR3 consists of 13 residues. The chain's CDR3 is CASRWGPSYEQYF. Written as DNA, the CDR3 is TGTGCAAGTCGCTGGGGCCCATCCTACGAGCAGTACTTC.

The J gene is TRBJ2-2, the V gene TRBV10-3; 10 nucleotides match TRBD1. The CDR3 is made up of 14 amino acids. Germline V lookup: CDR1 ENHRY, CDR2 SYGVKD. J lost 4 bases, V lost 4 bases, and 0 bases had no gene match. The DNA of the CDR3 is TGTGCCATCAGTGGGACAGGGGGCACCGGGGAGCTGTTTTTT. This encodes CAISGTGGTGELFF.

This clone was detected only once. V is TRBV7-9 and J is TRBJ2-1; weak D call: TRBD1 (5 bases). Germline V CDR1 and CDR2: SEHNR, FQNEAQ (reference sequence). With 0 bases removed from V and 8 bases from J, the gap between germline ends came to 14 bases. CDR3 length: 15 amino acids. DNA for the CDR3: TGTGCCAGCAGCTTAGCGCTCCAGAAAGGGGATGAGCAGTTCTTC. Its protein is CASSLALQKGDEQFF.

The genes are TRBV25-1 and TRBJ1-3; 8 bases align to TRBD1. Germline V lookup: CDR1 MGHDK, CDR2 SYGVNS. Trimming took 10 bases from V and 2 from J; bases not matched to a gene: 1. The CDR3 covers 12 residues. The CDR3 spells CAKTGAGNTIYF. The CDR3 coding sequence is TGTGCCAAGACAGGGGCTGGAAACACCATATATTTT. Filled out from reference TRBV25-1 and TRBJ1-3, the complete variable domain reads EADIYQTPRYLVIGTGKKITLECSQTMGHDKMYWYQQDPGMELHLIHYSYGVNSTEKGDLSSESTVSRIRTEHFPLTLESARPSHTSQYLCAKTGAGNTIYFGEGSWLTVV.

V and J are TRBV7-2 and TRBJ2-3; 11 nucleotides line up with TRBD2. The CDR3 covers 16 residues. Germline assignment: CDR1 SGHTA and CDR2 FQGNSA. The trim removed 6 bases at V and 1 base at J, leaving 6 bases unmatched. DNA of the CDR3: TGTGCCAGCAGGGAGAAACTAGCGGGGGGCACAGATACGCAGTATTTT. This codes for CASREKLAGGTDTQYF.

V is TRBV27 and J is TRBJ2-7, with TRBD2 identical over 7 bases. Germline V gene lookup returns CDR1 MNHEY and CDR2 SMNVEV (reference sequence). The ends lost 4 bases at V and 0 bases at J; junction bases unmatched: 12. This CDR3 comprises 17 residues. The CDR3 DNA is TGTGCCAGCAGTTCGTTTATTGGGGCGGGAGTCTCCTACGAGCAGTACTTC. Translating it yields CASSSFIGAGVSYEQYF.

J is TRBJ2-2 and V is TRBV9; D is possibly TRBD2 (5 bases). Germline assignment: CDR1 SGDLS and CDR2 YYNGEE. The ends were cut back, 3 bases at V and 0 bases at J, with 12 bases in the middle. The CDR3 totals 16 residues. The CDR3 bases are TGTGCCAGCAGCGCAACCGGGGTACCGAACACCGGGGAGCTGTTTTTT. It codes for CASSATGVPNTGELFF.